This is a list of T cell receptor beta chains from one sample in a study of blood T cell repertoires in COVID-19. The table came from immunoSEQ multiplex PCR; TCRdb's copy has only in-frame clones and leaves some out. In the table there are approximately 670,000 clones, about 90% of which are singletons. The specimen was peripheral blood. The receptors come from a woman aged 18-29 years with acute or convalescent COVID-19. The CDR3 runs from the conserved cysteine through the conserved F or W. D genes are given only for firm matches. Clone size appears in some rows only: once, few, many, or a class for an expanded clone.

j_call clone_size v_call d_call cdr3_aa cdr3_nt
TRBJ1-5 few TRBV7-2 - CASSSLAAGDNQPQHF TGTGCCAGCAGCTCCCTAGCGGCAGGGGACAATCAGCCCCAGCATTTT
TRBJ2-7 few TRBV19 - CASSRDGELSYEQYF TGTGCCAGTAGTAGAGACGGAGAACTCTCCTACGAGCAGTACTTC
TRBJ2-7 - TRBV15 - CATSVLLGAGGYEQYF TGTGCCACCAGCGTCCTCCTGGGGGCGGGTGGCTACGAGCAGTACTTC
TRBJ2-6 - TRBV6-2/TRBV6-3 - CASSYYEGRSSGANVLTF TGTGCCAGCAGTTACTATGAGGGGAGGTCCTCTGGGGCCAACGTCCTGACTTTC
TRBJ2-7 - TRBV5-1 - CASSSAGSNEQYF TGCGCCAGCAGCTCGGCAGGGTCCAACGAGCAGTACTTC
TRBJ2-7 - TRBV6-2/TRBV6-3 TRBD1 CASSWTGGPSYEQYF TGTGCCAGCAGTTGGACAGGGGGTCCCTCCTACGAGCAGTACTTC
TRBJ1-1 - TRBV2 - CASSESGQEAFF TGTGCCAGCAGTGAAAGTGGCCAGGAAGCTTTCTTT
TRBJ1-1 - TRBV6-4 TRBD1 CASSDDRGRQPEAFF TGTGCCAGCAGTGACGACAGGGGGCGCCAGCCGGAAGCTTTCTTT
TRBJ1-3 - TRBV4-1 TRBD1 CASSRRQGLGNTIYF TGCGCCAGCAGCCGCCGACAGGGATTAGGAAACACCATATATTTT
TRBJ1-1 - TRBV4-1 TRBD1 CASSHPTGVRSEAFF TGCGCCAGCAGCCATCCAACAGGGGTGAGGTCTGAAGCTTTCTTT
TRBJ2-5 - TRBV13 TRBD1 CASSHGQDQETQYF TGTGCCAGCAGCCATGGACAGGACCAAGAGACCCAGTACTTC
TRBJ1-2 - TRBV21-1 - CASSNRDRGRGDGYTF TGTGCCAGCAGCAACCGAGACAGGGGTAGGGGTGATGGCTACACCTTC
TRBJ2-3 - TRBV6-1 - CASSEGGAIIDTQYF TGTGCCAGCAGTGAGGGGGGGGCTATCATAGATACGCAGTATTTT
TRBJ1-1 - TRBV5-1 - CASSLAAGIAEAFF TGCGCCAGCAGCTTGGCCGCAGGGATCGCTGAAGCTTTCTTT
TRBJ2-1 - TRBV6-4 TRBD2 CASSDSISGGNEQFF TGTGCCAGCAGTGACTCGATATCGGGGGGGAATGAGCAGTTCTTC
TRBJ1-2 - TRBV24-1 - CATAADPYGYTF TGTGCCACAGCGGCAGACCCCTATGGCTACACCTTC
TRBJ1-1 - TRBV10-3 - CAISAGQANTEAFF TGTGCCATCAGCGCGGGGCAGGCGAACACTGAAGCTTTCTTT
TRBJ1-6 - TRBV12-5 - CASGSQGPPVPLHF TGTGCTAGTGGCTCACAGGGACCCCCCGTGCCCCTCCACTTT
TRBJ2-7 - TRBV5-1 - CASSLVVSSYEQYF TGCGCCAGCAGCTTGGTTGTCAGCTCCTACGAGCAGTACTTC
TRBJ1-1 - TRBV20-1 - CSAHVQTEAFF TGCAGTGCTCACGTTCAGACTGAAGCTTTCTTT
TRBJ2-7 - TRBV3-1/TRBV3-2 - CASSQEITGPYEQYF TGTGCCAGCAGCCAAGAAATTACAGGACCCTACGAGCAGTACTTC
TRBJ1-2 few TRBV14 - CASSPQDRYGYTF TGTGCCAGCAGCCCGCAGGACAGATATGGCTACACCTTC
TRBJ1-5 few TRBV6-5 TRBD1 CASSYRPGGQPQHF TGTGCCAGCAGTTACCGACCAGGGGGCCAGCCCCAGCATTTT
TRBJ2-2 few TRBV3-1/TRBV3-2 - CASSQGGTSLWAGELFF TGTGCCAGCAGCCAAGGAGGCACTAGCCTGTGGGCCGGGGAGCTGTTTTTT
TRBJ1-1 - TRBV29-1 TRBD1 CSVSQGFLSAFF TGCAGCGTCTCACAGGGGTTCCTATCGGCTTTCTTT
TRBJ2-3 once TRBV10-3 - CAISESLAPDTQYF TGTGCCATCAGTGAGTCGTTAGCCCCAGATACGCAGTATTTT
TRBJ1-2 - TRBV24-1 - CATSGQGGYGYTF TGTGCCACCAGTGGGCAGGGAGGCTATGGCTACACCTTC
TRBJ1-5 - TRBV24-1 - CATSPGGGQPQHF TGTGCCACCAGCCCTGGGGGGGGGCAGCCCCAGCATTTT
TRBJ1-3 few TRBV7-9 - CASRQDSSGNTIYF TGTGCCAGCAGACAGGACAGCTCTGGAAACACCATATATTTT
TRBJ1-4 once TRBV11-2 - CASSRVINEKLFF TGTGCCAGCAGTCGGGTCATCAATGAAAAACTGTTTTTT
TRBJ2-2 - TRBV24-1 TRBD1 CATSESQGKNTGELFF TGTGCCACCAGTGAGTCACAGGGGAAGAACACCGGGGAGCTGTTTTTT
TRBJ2-2 - TRBV9 TRBD2 CASSVSGGGSGELFF TGTGCCAGCAGCGTAAGCGGGGGGGGATCCGGGGAGCTGTTTTTT
TRBJ2-7 - TRBV9 - CASSASPAVEQYF TGTGCCAGCAGCGCTTCCCCGGCGGTAGAGCAGTACTTC
TRBJ1-3 - TRBV6-2/TRBV6-3 TRBD1 CASSPHRDSGGNTIYF TGTGCCAGCAGTCCCCACAGGGACAGCGGAGGAAACACCATATATTTT
TRBJ2-1 - TRBV5-1 TRBD2 CASRSSGNYNEQFF TGCGCCAGCAGGTCTAGCGGAAACTACAATGAGCAGTTCTTC
TRBJ2-1 - TRBV7-2 TRBD1 CASSYRGSYNEQFF TGTGCCAGCAGCTACAGGGGTTCCTACAATGAGCAGTTCTTC
TRBJ2-1 - TRBV7-2 - CASSFDSPLLYNEQFF TGTGCCAGCAGCTTCGACTCCCCGTTACTATACAATGAGCAGTTCTTC
TRBJ1-1 - TRBV19 TRBD1 CASSTIGQGNTEAFF TGTGCCAGTAGTACGATAGGACAGGGGAACACTGAAGCTTTCTTT
TRBJ1-2 - TRBV2 TRBD1 CASRDRGTGYTF TGTGCCAGCAGGGACAGGGGAACTGGCTACACCTTC
TRBJ1-4 once TRBV6-5 TRBD1 CASRPGQGGGKLFF TGTGCCAGCAGGCCGGGACAGGGAGGGGGAAAACTGTTTTTT
TRBJ2-4 - TRBV28 TRBD2 CASSYSGGGLAKNIQYF TGTGCCAGCAGCTATAGCGGGGGGGGTCTAGCCAAAAACATTCAGTACTTC
TRBJ2-1 - TRBV24-1 TRBD2 CATSAVGLAGGINEQFF TGTGCCACCAGTGCCGTAGGACTAGCGGGGGGGATCAATGAGCAGTTCTTC
TRBJ1-1 - TRBV30 - CAWSPPNRLLEAFF TGTGCCTGGAGTCCCCCTAACCGCTTATTAGAAGCTTTCTTT
TRBJ1-1 - TRBV7-8 - CASSQQGPMNTEAFF TGTGCCAGCAGCCAGCAGGGTCCTATGAACACTGAAGCTTTCTTT
TRBJ1-5 - TRBV27 - CASSFSGLNNQPQHF TGTGCCAGCAGTTTCAGTGGGCTGAACAATCAGCCCCAGCATTTT